These 5 T cell receptor beta chains came from one sample sequenced in a study of blood T cell repertoires in COVID-19. Method: immunoSEQ multiplex PCR; TCRdb's copy keeps in-frame clones and lacks some. The profile covers around 50,000 clones, with approximately 87% appearing a single time and approximately 6.5% taken by the ten largest. Sequencing was performed on peripheral blood. Receptor source: a woman aged 55-69 years with COVID-19, enrolled during active disease.

V is TRBV9 and J is TRBJ2-7; TRBD2 matches 8 bases. V gave up 4 bases and J gave up 5 bases; unmatched junction bases: 8. The germline V gene has CDR1 SGDLS and CDR2 YYNGEE. This CDR3 spans 14 amino acids. In DNA, the CDR3 is TGTGCCAGCAGCTCCGGGACTAGTTCCGACGAGCAGTACTTC. It codes for CASSSGTSSDEQYF.

The rearrangement uses TRBV24-1 and TRBJ2-5; 7 bases align to TRBD2. CDR3 size: 15 residues. Trimming removed 2 bases from V and 5 bases from J; junction bases left unmatched: 7. Germline lookup yields CDR1 KGHDR and CDR2 SFDVKD. CDR3 amino acids: CATSDSLGGLETQYF. The CDR3 DNA is TGTGCCACCAGTGATTCCTTGGGAGGGCTGGAGACCCAGTACTTC.

This clone appeared a single time. This sequence joins TRBV2 and TRBJ1-6; maybe TRBD1 (5 bases). This CDR3 is 16 amino acids long. V shed 7 bases and J shed 0 bases, with 13 bases lying between them. Germline loops: CDR1 SNHLY, CDR2 FYNNEI. CDR3 region: CASTLRGSSYNSPLHF. CDR3 bases: TGTGCCAGCACCCTACGGGGGAGCTCCTATAATTCACCCCTCCACTTT.

The chain carries TRBV5-1 and TRBJ2-7; D gene unclear. The V and J ends lost 3 bases and 4 bases respectively, with 23 bases between them. The CDR3 has 17 residues. The germline CDR1 and CDR2 sequences are SGHRS and YFSETQ. CDR3 sequence reads: CASSYYSMASASYEQYF. The CDR3 bases are TGCGCCAGCAGCTACTACTCCATGGCTTCTGCGTCGTACGAGCAGTACTTC. The full variable domain, rest sourced from reference TRBV5-1 and TRBJ2-7, is KAGVTQTPRYLIKTRGQQVTLSCSPISGHRSVSWYQQTPGQGLQFLFEYFSETQRNKGNFPGRFSGRQFSNSRSEMNVSTLELGDSALYLCASSYYSMASASYEQYFGPGTRLTVT.

This chain uses TRBV5-1 with TRBJ2-5; D may be TRBD2 (6 bases). V lost 4 bases and J 7 bases, leaving 11 bases between the germline ends. The CDR3 covers 12 residues. In germline, CDR1 is SGHRS, CDR2 YFSETQ. CDR3 protein: CASSARTTTQYF. The CDR3 nucleotides are TGCGCCAGCAGCGCCCGGACTACGACCCAGTACTTC.